A single sample gave rise to the 28 T cell receptor beta chains below, sequenced in a study of beta chain features in type 1 diabetes. Overall study findings and caveats: For Type 1 diabetes patients, all four CD4+ subsets carried TCRB CDR3s that were moderately but significantly shorter.

As every portion of the isolated RNA was reverse transcribed, the sequencing read expressed TCRB transcripts. Clones were sequenced by immunoSEQ multiplex PCR, and TCRdb holds only the in-frame ones, with some missing. The sample gives about 650,000 clones, around an eighth of which show up once; roughly 0.11% is in the top ten. The antigens of these receptors remain unknown. Sequenced input: naive CD4+ T cells from blood. The receptors shown here come from a man aged 25 to 45 with type 1 diabetes.

This clone was seen more than once but under ten times. The chain is built from TRBV5-1 and TRBJ1-2; a weak D match, TRBD1 (6 bases). Trimming shortened V by 4 bases and J by 2 bases, and 9 bases separated the two germline ends. There are 13 residues in the CDR3. Germline values: CDR1 SGHRS, CDR2 YFSETQ. Here the CDR3 DNA reads TGCGCCAGCAGCCGGGACATCAACTATGGCTACACCTTC. Translating it yields CASSRDINYGYTF.

This clone was counted only a few times. The chain joins TRBV20-1 to TRBJ1-2, with D possibly being TRBD1 (6 bases). V was trimmed by 8 bases and J by 7 bases, leaving 14 bases between them. CDR3 length: 11 residues. Germline V gives CDR1 DFQATT, CDR2 SNEGSKA (reference sequence). This chain's CDR3 is CSIGTLGGYTF. CDR3 nucleotides: TGCAGTATTGGGACATTGGGTGGCTACACCTTC.

This clone was seen only a few times. V and J are TRBV9 and TRBJ2-3; unclear D gene. Trimming took 10 bases from V and 1 from J, leaving 10 bases between them. The CDR3 length is 12 residues. Per germline, CDR1 SGDLS and CDR2 YYNGEE. The CDR3 region is CAPFGRTDTQYF. CDR3 nucleotide sequence: TGTGCCCCGTTCGGTCGCACAGATACGCAGTATTTT.

V is TRBV5-6 and J is TRBJ1-2; TRBD1 matches at 7 bases. The CDR3 totals 15 residues. The trim removed 2 bases at V and 4 bases at J, leaving 8 bases unmatched. Germline CDR1 SGHDT, CDR2 YYEEEE. CDR3 nucleotides: TGTGCCAGCAGCTTCCAGGGGGGTATCCCCTATGGCTACACCTTC. Translated, it gives CASSFQGGIPYGYTF.

This clone occurred a few times. V gene TRBV29-1 combines with J gene TRBJ1-1, with 8 bases lining up with TRBD1. Germline V gives CDR1 SQVTM, CDR2 ANQGSEA. This CDR3 has 15 residues. The V gene end was trimmed by 6 bases and the J gene end by 5 bases; junction bases not matched to a gene: 14. Here the CDR3 DNA reads TGCAGCGTCCCAAAAAGTCAGGGGGCGCGAACTGAAGCTTTCTTT. Amino acid sequence: CSVPKSQGARTEAFF.

The table lists this clone with a few counts. The rearrangement uses TRBV27 and TRBJ2-3, with a possible D match to TRBD1 (6 bases). Trimming took off 8 bases at V and 3 bases at J, with 18 bases between the two ends. CDR3 length: 15 amino acids. Germline V gene data show CDR1 as MNHEY and CDR2 as SMNVEV (reference sequence). The CDR3 here is CASSSGQPGTDTQYF. The CDR3 DNA is TGTGCCAGCTCCTCCGGACAGCCTGGTACAGATACGCAGTATTTT.

This clone came up a few times. This sequence joins TRBV7-9 and TRBJ2-1, with a tentative D call TRBD1 (6 bases). The CDR3 covers 14 residues. Germline V lookup: CDR1 SEHNR, CDR2 FQNEAQ (reference sequence). Trimming took off 5 bases at V and 5 bases at J, with 13 bases between the two ends. CDR3 sequence (DNA): TGTGCCAGCAGCCCACAACAGGGTAACAATGAGCAGTTCTTC. This gives the protein CASSPQQGNNEQFF. Supplemented by reference TRBV7-9 and TRBJ2-1, the full variable domain reads DTGVSQNPRHKITKRGQNVTFRCDPISEHNRLYWYRQTLGQGPEFLTYFQNEAQLEKSRLLSDRFSAERPKGSFSTLEIQRTEQGDSAMYLCASSPQQGNNEQFFGPGTRLTVL.

This clone was seen only a few times. V is TRBV4-1 and J is TRBJ2-7; possibly TRBD1 or TRBD2 for D (7 bases each). Looked up from germline, CDR1 is MGHRA and CDR2 is YSYEKL. V lost 0 bases and J 3 bases, leaving 15 bases between the germline ends. The CDR3 spans 16 residues. The DNA of the CDR3 is TGCGCCAGCAGCCAAGAACGCAGGGGGGGTCTCTACGAGCAGTACTTC. Protein: CASSQERRGGLYEQYF.

This clone has a handful of counts. This sequence joins TRBV2 and TRBJ2-6, with D maybe TRBD2 (6 bases). Germline CDR1 SNHLY, CDR2 FYNNEI. The CDR3 sequence is 16 residues long. V was shortened by 8 bases and J by 2 bases, with 16 bases between the two germline ends. CDR3 region: CASGGTSNAGANVLTF. The CDR3 DNA follows: TGTGCCAGCGGGGGGACGTCAAACGCTGGGGCCAACGTCCTGACTTTC.

DNA for the CDR3: TGTGCCAGCAGCATCGGGACTAGCGGGGGAGACCGGGGAGATACGCAGTATTTT. Translation gives CASSIGTSGGDRGDTQYF. V and J are TRBV5-4 and TRBJ2-3, with TRBD2 identical over 14 bases. With 4 bases clipped from V and 5 bases from J, the junction kept 12 bases outside the gene matches. CDR3 length: 18 residues. Germline lookup yields CDR1 SGHNT and CDR2 YYREEE (reference sequence).

This CDR3 reads CASSLQAGGQANIQYF. The CDR3 DNA is TGTGCCAGCAGCTTGCAAGCGGGGGGGCAAGCAAACATTCAGTACTTC. The chain joins TRBV7-9 to TRBJ2-4; 10 bases are shared with TRBD2. J was trimmed by 6 bases and V by 3 bases; bases with no gene match: 8. Germline V CDR1 and CDR2: SEHNR, FQNEAQ (reference sequence). This CDR3 contains 16 residues. The variable domain in full, completed from reference TRBV7-9 and TRBJ2-4, reads DTGVSQNPRHKITKRGQNVTFRCDPISEHNRLYWYRQTLGQGPEFLTYFQNEAQLEKSRLLSDRFSAERPKGSFSTLEIQRTEQGDSAMYLCASSLQAGGQANIQYFGAGTRLSVL.

The V and J genes are TRBV15 and TRBJ2-3; D gene uncertain. The germline V gene has CDR1 LNHNV and CDR2 YYDKDF (reference sequence). Between the trimmed V and J ends, which lost 0 bases and 0 bases, there was a span of 4 bases. The CDR3 has 14 residues. The CDR3 DNA is TGTGCCACCAGCAGAGAGGACAGCACAGATACGCAGTATTTT. Translating it yields CATSREDSTDTQYF.

This clone has just a few counts. The chain is built from TRBV6-6 and TRBJ2-7, with 9 bases identical to TRBD1. After removal of 6 bases from V and 5 bases from J, the junction contained 11 bases not matched to a gene. CDR1 is MNHNY, CDR2 SVGAGI, per germline (reference sequence). This CDR3 is built from 15 residues. In nucleotides, the CDR3 is TGTGCCAGCAGAGATCGGACAGGGGAGGCCAACGAGCAGTACTTC. It yields the protein CASRDRTGEANEQYF.

The chain combines TRBV9 with TRBJ2-7; 9 bases are shared with TRBD1. Unmatched junction bases numbered 11, after V lost 3 bases and J lost 4 bases. This CDR3 is built from 16 residues. In germline, CDR1 is SGDLS, CDR2 YYNGEE. CDR3 bases: TGTGCCAGCAGCGGTGACCCCGGGACAGGGAGGTACGAGCAGTACTTC. The encoded protein is CASSGDPGTGRYEQYF.

There are a few counts of this clone. The chain uses TRBV4-3 and TRBJ1-2, with D unresolved. This CDR3 is built from 15 residues. CDR1 and CDR2 from the germline V gene are LGHNA and YSLEER. V was pared by 1 base and J by 1 base, with 10 bases between. Here the CDR3 DNA reads TGCGCCAGCAGCCAAGCCGCGAAGGTTAACTATGGCTACACCTTC. Amino acid sequence: CASSQAAKVNYGYTF.

The chain recombines TRBV30 with TRBJ1-2; no reliable D call. The CDR3 has 12 residues. Germline V gene sequence: CDR1 GTSNPN, CDR2 SVGIG (reference sequence). The germline V and J ends were trimmed by 0 bases and 8 bases, with 10 bases remaining between them. CDR3 loop: CAWSVRDGGYTF. The CDR3 DNA reads as TGTGCCTGGAGTGTACGGGATGGGGGCTACACCTTC.

This clone came up a few times. The chain combines TRBV5-1 with TRBJ1-2; D is possibly TRBD1 (6 bases). The CDR3 has 14 residues. The germline gives CDR1 SGHRS, CDR2 YFSETQ. V gave up 3 bases and J gave up 8 bases, with 17 bases separating them. CDR3 residues: CASSSPTGPRGYTF. CDR3 nucleotide sequence: TGCGCCAGCAGCTCGCCGACAGGACCTAGAGGCTACACCTTC.

This chain connects TRBV29-1 to TRBJ1-2, with D perhaps TRBD1 (5 bases). CDR3 length: 13 residues. V was trimmed by 0 bases and J by 4 bases, leaving 9 bases between them. CDR1 SQVTM and CDR2 ANQGSEA come from the germline V gene. DNA of the CDR3: TGCAGCGTTGAAGAGCGCAGGGTCTATGGCTACACCTTC. Protein sequence: CSVEERRVYGYTF.

This clone appeared a few times. The rearrangement uses TRBV7-6 and TRBJ2-3; no clear D gene. This CDR3 region has 13 residues. V gave up 1 base and J gave up 4 bases, with 6 bases separating them. Germline V gives CDR1 SGHVS, CDR2 FNYEAQ. This CDR3 is CASSLVVADTQYF. The CDR3 DNA follows: TGTGCCAGCAGCTTAGTGGTGGCAGATACGCAGTATTTT.

This clone came up a few times. The chain couples TRBV6-1 to TRBJ1-1, with D uncertain. The CDR3 is 11 amino acids. Looked up from germline, CDR1 is MNHNS and CDR2 is SASEGT. Between the trimmed V and J ends, which lost 7 bases and 3 bases, there was a span of 6 bases. CDR3 amino acids: CASTIDTEAFF. CDR3 in DNA: TGTGCCAGCACGATAGACACTGAAGCTTTCTTT.

The V call is TRBV5-1, the J call TRBJ2-2; weak D call: TRBD2 (5 bases). V lost 5 bases, J lost 1 base, and 9 bases lay in between. The CDR3 sequence is 14 residues long. In germline, CDR1 is SGHRS, CDR2 YFSETQ. The CDR3 nucleotides are TGCGCCAGCAGAATCGCGGGGAACACCGGGGAGCTGTTTTTT. It encodes CASRIAGNTGELFF. Together with reference TRBV5-1 and TRBJ2-2, the CDR3 gives the full variable domain: KAGVTQTPRYLIKTRGQQVTLSCSPISGHRSVSWYQQTPGQGLQFLFEYFSETQRNKGNFPGRFSGRQFSNSRSEMNVSTLELGDSALYLCASRIAGNTGELFFGEGSRLTVL.

Notes on this clone: The same CDR3 arises from other DNA sequences in this sample as well. The gene calls are TRBV7-9 and TRBJ1-6; D not certain. V lost 3 bases, J lost 7 bases, and 7 bases lay in between. CDR3 size: 13 residues. Germline V gene sequence: CDR1 SEHNR, CDR2 FQNEAQ (reference sequence). The CDR3 loop is CASSLEGNSPLHF. In DNA, the CDR3 is TGTGCCAGCAGCTTGGAAGGGAATTCACCCCTCCACTTT.

This clone appeared a few times. V gene TRBV7-8 combines with J gene TRBJ1-2; the match to TRBD1 covers 8 bases. The ends lost 3 bases at V and 3 bases at J; junction bases unmatched: 6. Germline CDR1 and CDR2: SGHVS and FQNEAQ. This CDR3 is 15 amino acids long. CDR3 sequence (DNA): TGTGCCAGCAGCTTTCAACAGGGGGGAGACTATGGCTACACCTTC. The encoded protein is CASSFQQGGDYGYTF.

V is TRBV6-6 and J is TRBJ1-5; D is possibly TRBD1 (6 bases). V lost 4 bases to trimming and J lost 0 bases, with 7 bases between them. From germline, CDR1 is MNHNY and CDR2 SVGAGI (reference sequence). The CDR3 consists of 14 residues. CDR3 DNA sequence: TGTGCCAGCAGTTCCAGGGGTAGCAATCAGCCCCAGCATTTT. It codes for CASSSRGSNQPQHF.

The V call is TRBV11-2, the J call TRBJ2-5; D remains ambiguous. The ends were cut back, 8 bases at V and 3 bases at J, with 10 bases in the middle. Per germline, CDR1 SGHAT and CDR2 FQNNGV. The CDR3 loop spans 12 amino acids. In nucleotides, the CDR3 is TGTGCCAGCGCTCCGGATGAAGAGACCCAGTACTTC. Protein: CASAPDEETQYF.

The V gene is TRBV6-6, the J gene TRBJ2-3; D is undetermined. V shed 6 bases and J shed 2 bases, with 6 bases lying between them. Germline V gene sequence: CDR1 MNHNY, CDR2 SVGAGI (reference sequence). The CDR3 runs to 12 residues. The CDR3 reads CASSRITDTQYF. CDR3 in DNA: TGTGCCAGCAGCCGCATCACAGATACGCAGTATTTT.

This chain joins TRBV7-9 and TRBJ1-1; possible D gene TRBD1, 6 bases. Trimming shortened V by 3 bases and J by 5 bases, and 19 bases separated the two germline ends. This CDR3 spans 16 amino acids. The germline CDR1 and CDR2 sequences are SEHNR and FQNEAQ (reference sequence). CDR3 sequence (DNA): TGTGCCAGCAGCTTCGCCGGCAGAGGGACATCTACTGAAGCTTTCTTT. This encodes CASSFAGRGTSTEAFF.

The CDR3 region has the DNA TGTGCCAGCAGCTTATCACAGTCCTACGAGCAGTACTTC. It yields the protein CASSLSQSYEQYF. The gene calls are TRBV7-2 and TRBJ2-7, with D hard to call. The CDR3 totals 13 residues. V was shortened by 2 bases and J by 1 base, with 6 bases between the two germline ends. Germline V lookup: CDR1 SGHTA, CDR2 FQGNSA.